This TCR beta chain stems from a study of glioma-infiltrating T cells after dendritic cell vaccination. For the study at large: Autologous tumor lysate was loaded overnight onto monocyte-derived dendritic cells grown seven to eight days with IL-4 and GM-CSF. At biweekly intervals, patients got three intradermal dendritic cell vaccine injections.

The PCR used 60 V beta and 13 J beta primers. Only in-frame clones appear in the TCRdb table, and some are missing; sequencing was by immunoSEQ multiplex PCR. This table holds 90,000 to 95,000 clones, roughly four fifths found once. Regarding time point: after dendritic cell vaccination, including at tumor progression/relapse. Only patients with spare fresh-frozen tumor and over two years of follow-up were included. The CDR3 length is 16 residues. Germline CDR1 reads LGHNA; CDR2 reads YNFKEQ. The J segment lost 1 base and the V segment lost 1 base, leaving 5 bases of the junction unmatched. The clonotype was recovered from a human donor with glioblastoma. The V call is TRBV4-2, the J call TRBJ2-3; TRBD2 matches 7 bases. The specimen comprised blood, sampled after dendritic cell vaccination. CDR3 DNA: TGTGCCAGCAGCCAAGTTACGGGAGGAGGCACAGATACGCAGTATTTT. Residues: CASSQVTGGGTDTQYF.